This note documents a single T cell receptor (beta chain) sequence. Its recognized antigen is unknown. Within one base of it there is no much larger clone, and no base qualities were kept. V is trimmed back by 6 bases and J by 7 bases, and the junction contains 7 bases that no gene match accounts for. The CDR3 spans 14 residues, from the cysteine through the phenylalanine. This entry keeps only the CDR3 DNA: 42 bases, framed from base 1. As encoded in the germline V gene, CDR1 is SGHNT while CDR2 is YENEEA. The source of the sample is a study of blood T cell repertoires in COVID-19 (dated by TCRdb to the early 2020s). For the wider study: Collaborator samples came from the United States, Italy and Spain and covered acute and convalescent phases of COVID-19. The prospective study material was composed of cDNA or gDNA derived from T cells, B-cell-depleted T cells, or PBMCs. Deeply sampled blood TCRbeta repertoires from subjects exposed to, actively infected with, or recovered from COVID-19 were included in the dataset. The repertoires were made available in a free public database intended to serve as a resource for research on the immune response to SARS-CoV-2. The samples were drawn from the first 160 participants of the ongoing ImmuneRACE study and from some 1,300 subjects provided by 6 global collaborators. Nearly every sample came with metadata listing a de-identified subject ID, COVID-19 status, age in years and sex. Where available, HLA class I and class II types were taken from metadata supplied by the sample provider and were not determined by assay-based typing. Results the study describes overall, beyond this receptor: Clinical and demographic metadata were provided uncurated, with the amount varying by source and participant.

TCRbeta CDR3 regions were amplified from genomic DNA by means of the immunoSEQ Assay, a bias-controlled multiplex PCR. On the study's bioinformatics: The number of nucleated cells in each sample was estimated by amplification of reference gene primers within the assay. Sequence reads were collapsed and filtered to measure the absolute abundance of every unique TCRbeta CDR3 rearrangement. Productive Simpson clonality was computed per sample as the square root of Simpson's diversity index over productive rearrangements. Here the immuneACCESS table is served through TCRdb, limited to in-frame sequences with V and J called. Missing clones are a known gap in these copies; in checked studies unresolved V genes cover under half, and the rest lacks a known reason. V, J and clone size reflect that table, while D and trimming were determined from the DNA. The sample includes about 100,000 clones, with about 80% observed a single time. The ten largest clonotypes hold approximately 3.3% of the sample.

Each collaborating institution followed its own protocols to collect whole blood in K2EDTA tubes. For TCRbeta analysis, collaborators shipped samples in one of three forms: frozen whole blood, isolated PBMCs, or DNA extracted from either of those sample types. The sample consisted of peripheral blood. The rearrangement combines TRBV11-3 with TRBJ2-2; TRBD1 lines up with 8 middle nucleotides. The receptor comes from a woman aged 80 or older with active or convalescent COVID-19. Here the CDR3 is given as CASSYQGAGGELFF. The DNA sequence is given as TGTGCCAGCAGTTATCAGGGGGCCGGCGGGGAGCTGTTTTTT. Outside the CDR3, residues come from the reference TRBV11-3 and TRBJ2-2 proteins, so the full variable domain is: EAGVVQSPRYKIIEKKQPVAFWCNPISGHNTLYWYLQNLGQGPELLIRYENEEAVDDSQLPKDRFSAERLKGVDSTLKIQPAELGDSAVYLCASSYQGAGGELFFGEGSRLTVL.